The following is a T cell receptor beta chain sequence with its context. This entry belongs to a study of blood T cell repertoires in COVID-19. The overall study: Samples came from the United States, Italy and Spain, spanning acute and convalescent COVID-19. T cells, B-cell-depleted T cells, or PBMCs provided the cDNA or gDNA that served as material.

Original analysis: Estimation of nucleated cell counts relied on the amplification of reference gene primers. The repertoire was sequenced with immunoSEQ multiplex PCR; TCRdb's copy has only in-frame clones and lacks some. The D gene and trimming were derived from the DNA, and the V and J assignments and clone size from that table. The sample carries nearly 110,000 clones, 80% to 85% recorded once. V lost 2 bases, J lost 2 bases, and 3 bases stayed unmatched. The CDR3 spans 15 residues. The V gene's germline CDR1 is MNHEY and CDR2 SMNVEV (reference sequence). The V call is TRBV27, the J call TRBJ2-7; 10 bases line up with TRBD2. This clonotype was sampled from a human donor in a cohort sampled during active COVID-19. Sequenced input: peripheral blood. The CDR3 DNA reads as TGTGCCAGCAGTTTAATAGCGGGAGGTCCCTACGAGCAGTACTTC. The encoded protein is CASSLIAGGPYEQYF.